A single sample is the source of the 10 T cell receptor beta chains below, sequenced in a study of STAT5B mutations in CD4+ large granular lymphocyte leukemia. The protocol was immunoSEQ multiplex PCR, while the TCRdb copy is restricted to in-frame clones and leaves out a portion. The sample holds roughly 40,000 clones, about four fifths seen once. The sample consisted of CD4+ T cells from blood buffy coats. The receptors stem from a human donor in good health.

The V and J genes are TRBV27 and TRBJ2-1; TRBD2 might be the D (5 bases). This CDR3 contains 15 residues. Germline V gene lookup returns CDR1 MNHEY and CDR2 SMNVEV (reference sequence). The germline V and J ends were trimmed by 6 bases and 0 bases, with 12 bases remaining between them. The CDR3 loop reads CASRRLTSSYNEQFF. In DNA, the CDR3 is TGTGCCAGCAGAAGACTAACTAGCTCCTACAATGAGCAGTTCTTC.

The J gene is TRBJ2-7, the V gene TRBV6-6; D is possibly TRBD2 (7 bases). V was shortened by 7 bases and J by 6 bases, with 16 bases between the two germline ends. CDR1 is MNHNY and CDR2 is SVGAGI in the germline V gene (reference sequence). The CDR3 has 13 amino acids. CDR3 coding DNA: TGTGCCAGCACTTGGGAGGGGGTTGGCGAGCAGTACTTC. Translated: CASTWEGVGEQYF.

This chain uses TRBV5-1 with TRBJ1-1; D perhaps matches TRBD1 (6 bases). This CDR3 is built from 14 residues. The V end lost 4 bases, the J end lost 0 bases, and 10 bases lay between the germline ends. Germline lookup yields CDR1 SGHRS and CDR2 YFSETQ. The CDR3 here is CASSQGQLNTEAFF. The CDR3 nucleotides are TGCGCCAGCAGCCAGGGACAATTGAACACTGAAGCTTTCTTT. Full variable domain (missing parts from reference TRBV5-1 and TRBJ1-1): KAGVTQTPRYLIKTRGQQVTLSCSPISGHRSVSWYQQTPGQGLQFLFEYFSETQRNKGNFPGRFSGRQFSNSRSEMNVSTLELGDSALYLCASSQGQLNTEAFFGQGTRLTVV.

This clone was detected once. The DNA of the CDR3 is TGTGCCAGCAGCAAGCGTCTGGGCGGGCACAATGAGCAGTTCTTC. This translates into CASSKRLGGHNEQFF. The chain is built from TRBV7-2 and TRBJ2-1, with D maybe TRBD2 (5 bases). The CDR3 sequence is 15 residues long. Germline V gives CDR1 SGHTA, CDR2 FQGNSA. Trimming removed 5 bases from V and 5 bases from J, with 16 bases in between. The full variable domain, its missing parts supplied by reference TRBV7-2 and TRBJ2-1, is GAGVSQSPSNKVTEKGKDVELRCDPISGHTALYWYRQSLGQGLEFLIYFQGNSAPDKSGLPSDRFSAERTGGSVSTLTIQRTQQEDSAVYLCASSKRLGGHNEQFFGPGTRLTVL.

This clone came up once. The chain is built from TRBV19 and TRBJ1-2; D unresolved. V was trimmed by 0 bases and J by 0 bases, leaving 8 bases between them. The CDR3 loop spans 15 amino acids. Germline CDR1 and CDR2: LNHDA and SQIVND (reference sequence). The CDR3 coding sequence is TGTGCCAGTAGTATAGATCGGGTGACTAACTATGGCTACACCTTC. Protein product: CASSIDRVTNYGYTF.

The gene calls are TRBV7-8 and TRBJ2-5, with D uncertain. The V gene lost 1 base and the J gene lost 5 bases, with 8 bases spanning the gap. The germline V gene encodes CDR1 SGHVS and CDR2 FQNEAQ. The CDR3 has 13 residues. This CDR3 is CASSLGNRETQYF. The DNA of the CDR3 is TGTGCCAGCAGCTTAGGTAATCGGGAGACCCAGTACTTC.

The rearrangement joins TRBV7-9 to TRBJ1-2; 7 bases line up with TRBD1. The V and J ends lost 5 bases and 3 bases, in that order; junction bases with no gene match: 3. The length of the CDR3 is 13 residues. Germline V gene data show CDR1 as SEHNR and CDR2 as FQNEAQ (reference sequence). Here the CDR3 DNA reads TGTGCCAGCAGCCTAGGGACAGACTATGGCTACACCTTC. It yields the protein CASSLGTDYGYTF.

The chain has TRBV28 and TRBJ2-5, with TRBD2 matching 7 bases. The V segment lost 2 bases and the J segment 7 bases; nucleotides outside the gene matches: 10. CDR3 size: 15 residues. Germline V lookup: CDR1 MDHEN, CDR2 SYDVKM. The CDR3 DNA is TGTGCCAGCAGTTTAATGTGGGGGGGAGCAGCGACCCAGTACTTC. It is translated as CASSLMWGGAATQYF.

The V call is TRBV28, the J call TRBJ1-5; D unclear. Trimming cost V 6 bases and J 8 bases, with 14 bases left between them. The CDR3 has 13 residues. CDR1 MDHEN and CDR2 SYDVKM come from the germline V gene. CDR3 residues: CASSSFNMKPQHF. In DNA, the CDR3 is TGTGCCAGCAGCTCTTTTAATATGAAGCCCCAGCATTTT.

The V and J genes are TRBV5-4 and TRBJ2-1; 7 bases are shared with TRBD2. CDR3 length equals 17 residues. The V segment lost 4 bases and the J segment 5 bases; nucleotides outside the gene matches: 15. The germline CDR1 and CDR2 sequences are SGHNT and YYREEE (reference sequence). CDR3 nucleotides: TGTGCCAGCAGCGTTGGCCCTCTAGCGGAGCCGAACAATGAGCAGTTCTTC. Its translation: CASSVGPLAEPNNEQFF.